This TCR beta chain originates from a study of T cells in Graves' hyperthyroidism and ophthalmopathy. Study-level background: Pretreatment peripheral blood was obtained at initial diagnosis.

TCR beta CDR3 regions were amplified from RNA transcripts. TCR CDR3 underwent first-round RT-PCR with the HTBI primer set. TCRdb redid the calling of the multiplex PCR reads with MiXCR, one entry per CDR3 protein. The sample consists of over 700,000 distinct CDR3 sequences, about a third of them appearing once. This clonotype was seen at least ten times. Its target is unknown. The CDR3 length is 18 residues. Germline CDR1 and CDR2: MNHNY and SVGAGI (reference sequence). With 2 bases clipped from V and 8 bases from J, the junction kept 15 bases outside the gene matches. Patients with uncontrolled infections, other autoimmune diseases, pregnancy or lactation were excluded. Fresh peripheral blood, around 9.5 ml, yielded the PBMCs. Study results and caveats: Most thyroid clonotypes with frequency above 0.001 were detected in blood.

The source is a woman aged 40 to 50 with Graves' hyperthyroidism. This chain uses TRBV6-6 with TRBJ1-6, with TRBD1 matching over 7 bases. The sequenced sample consisted of blood. The CDR3 here is CASSYPAVQGIEYSPLHF. The CDR3 bases are TGTGCCAGCAGTTACCCCGCGGTACAGGGGATCGAATATTCACCCCTCCACTTT.